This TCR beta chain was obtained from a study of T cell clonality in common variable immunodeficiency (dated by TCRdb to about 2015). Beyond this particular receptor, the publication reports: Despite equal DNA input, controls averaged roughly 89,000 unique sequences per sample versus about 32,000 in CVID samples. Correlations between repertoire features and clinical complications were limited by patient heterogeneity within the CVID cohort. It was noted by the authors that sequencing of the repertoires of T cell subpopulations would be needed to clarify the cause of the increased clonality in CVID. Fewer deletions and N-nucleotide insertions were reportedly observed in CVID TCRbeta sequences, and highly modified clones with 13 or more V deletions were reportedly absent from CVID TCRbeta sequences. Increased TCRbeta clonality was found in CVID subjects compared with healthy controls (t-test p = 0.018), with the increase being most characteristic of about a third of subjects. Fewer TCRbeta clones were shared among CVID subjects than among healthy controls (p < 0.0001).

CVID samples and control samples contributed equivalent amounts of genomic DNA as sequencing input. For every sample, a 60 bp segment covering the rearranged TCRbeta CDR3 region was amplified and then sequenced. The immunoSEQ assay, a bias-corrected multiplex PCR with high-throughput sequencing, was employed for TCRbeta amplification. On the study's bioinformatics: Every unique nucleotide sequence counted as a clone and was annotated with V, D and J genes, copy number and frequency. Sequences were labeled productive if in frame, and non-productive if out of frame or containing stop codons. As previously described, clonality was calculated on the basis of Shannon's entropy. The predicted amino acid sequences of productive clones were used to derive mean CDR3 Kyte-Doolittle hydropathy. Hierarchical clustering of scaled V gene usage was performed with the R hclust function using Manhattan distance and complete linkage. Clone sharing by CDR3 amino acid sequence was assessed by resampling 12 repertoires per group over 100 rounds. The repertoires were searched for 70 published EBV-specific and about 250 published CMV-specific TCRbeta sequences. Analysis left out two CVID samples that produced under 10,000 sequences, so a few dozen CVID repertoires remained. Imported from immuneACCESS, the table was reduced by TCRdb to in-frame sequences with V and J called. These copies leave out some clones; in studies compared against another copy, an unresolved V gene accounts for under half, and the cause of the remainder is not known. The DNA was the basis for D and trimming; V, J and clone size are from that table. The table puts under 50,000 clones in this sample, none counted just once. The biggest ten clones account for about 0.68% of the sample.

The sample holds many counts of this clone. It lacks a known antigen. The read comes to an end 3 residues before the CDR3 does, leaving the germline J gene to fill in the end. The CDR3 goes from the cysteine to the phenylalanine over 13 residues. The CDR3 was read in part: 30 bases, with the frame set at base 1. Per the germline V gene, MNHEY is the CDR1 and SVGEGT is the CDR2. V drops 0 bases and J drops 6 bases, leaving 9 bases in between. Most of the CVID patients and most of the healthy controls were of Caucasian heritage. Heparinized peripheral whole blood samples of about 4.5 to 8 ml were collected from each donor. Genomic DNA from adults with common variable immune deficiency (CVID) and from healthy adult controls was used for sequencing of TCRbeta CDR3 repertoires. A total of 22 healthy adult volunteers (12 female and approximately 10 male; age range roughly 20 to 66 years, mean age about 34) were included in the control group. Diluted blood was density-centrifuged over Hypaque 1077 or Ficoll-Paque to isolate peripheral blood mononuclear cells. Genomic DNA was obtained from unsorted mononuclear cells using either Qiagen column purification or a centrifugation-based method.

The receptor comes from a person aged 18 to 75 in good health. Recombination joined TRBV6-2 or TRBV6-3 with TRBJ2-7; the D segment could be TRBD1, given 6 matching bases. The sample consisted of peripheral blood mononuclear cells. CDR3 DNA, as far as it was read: TGTGCCAGCAGTTACTCTAAGGGGGTCGAG. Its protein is CASSYSKGVE. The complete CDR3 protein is CASSYSKGVEQYF.